This T cell receptor beta chain came from a study of T cells after posttransplantation cyclophosphamide. Trimming took off 1 base at V and 0 bases at J, with 16 bases between the two ends. Germline V gene lookup returns CDR1 LNHNV and CDR2 YYDKDF (reference sequence). There are 18 residues in the CDR3. The related graft donor's blood sample was taken on the day of bone marrow donation. Profiled with immunoSEQ multiplex PCR; TCRdb holds only in-frame clones, not every one. The table shows tens of thousands of clones, with 90% to 95% occurring only once. There are a few counts of this clone. This TCR was sampled from a woman aged 25 to 39 in good health and a related stem cell transplant donor. The sequencing input was PBMCs. The genes are TRBV15 and TRBJ2-1, with a weak D call TRBD2 (6 bases). The CDR3, as DNA: TGTGCCACCAGCAGAGGAAAGGGTGGGCGGGGCTCCTACAATGAGCAGTTCTTC. It is translated as CATSRGKGGRGSYNEQFF.